This T cell receptor beta chain was recorded in a study of blood T cells in healthy people across ages. Overall study results and limits: Both higher diversity and more naive CD4+ cells marked long-lived donors when set against aged donors. The study lacked donor CMV status, which possibly confounded expanded clonotype changes.

Regarding this clonotype: Its specificity is unknown.

V was clipped by 5 bases and J by 0 bases, with 10 bases between them. Per the germline V gene, CDR1 is KGHDR and CDR2 is SFDVKD. The CDR3 contains 15 residues. The authors ran a second PCR of about 6 to 11 cycles using a sample-barcoded 5' primer and a J-beta primer mix. Sequencing recovered at least 3 million CDR3-containing paired-end reads from each sample. TCRdb recomputed calls from the 5' RACE reads with MiXCR, one row per CDR3 protein. Here the sample spans roughly 680,000 distinct CDR3 sequences, roughly 20% being singletons. The chain employs TRBV24-1 and TRBJ2-1; D is unresolved. Sequenced input: blood. This TCR was sampled from a man between 65 and 85 years old in good health. CDR3 sequence (DNA): TGTGCCACCAGTGTAGGGCCCCCCTCCTACAATGAGCAGTTCTTC. Protein product: CATSVGPPSYNEQFF.